This T cell receptor (beta chain) emerged from a study of control samples from healthy donors and cancer patients. Profiled with immunoSEQ multiplex PCR; TCRdb holds only in-frame clones, not every one. The sample has about 110,000 clones, over 75% seen once. The CDR3 is made up of 15 amino acids. The germline V gene encodes CDR1 SGHKS and CDR2 YYEKEE (reference sequence). V shed 4 bases and J shed 0 bases, with 13 bases lying between them. The chain uses TRBV5-5 and TRBJ1-1; weak D call: TRBD1 (5 bases). The sample comprised blood. The sequence was collected from a human donor in good health. The donor label of this sample is uncertain. CDR3 sequence reads: CASSDGHFMNTEAFF. Here the CDR3 DNA reads TGTGCCAGCAGCGATGGACACTTCATGAACACTGAAGCTTTCTTT.